This T cell receptor beta chain was profiled in a study of blood T cell repertoires in COVID-19 (dated by TCRdb to 2020 to 2022). Study-wide context: The collaborator samples originated in the United States, Italy and Spain and spanned the acute and convalescent phases of COVID-19. The prospective study material was composed of cDNA or gDNA derived from T cells, B-cell-depleted T cells, or PBMCs. Subjects who had been exposed to COVID-19, were actively infected with it, or had recovered from it provided the deeply sampled blood TCRbeta repertoires that made up the dataset. A freely available public database, intended as a resource for researchers studying the immune response to SARS-CoV-2, is where the repertoires were released. Samples came from the ongoing ImmuneRACE study (first 160 participants) plus 1,254 subjects from 6 global collaborators. Sample metadata almost always included a de-identified subject ID, COVID-19 status, age in years and sex. Where HLA class I and class II types were available, the types were taken from metadata supplied by the sample provider, not from assay-based typing.

In the germline V gene, CDR1 corresponds to SGHDT and CDR2 to YYEEEE. CDR3 length: 13 amino acids, cysteine to phenylalanine. Just CDR3 DNA is preserved here, 39 bases in frame from base 1. Trimming removed 2 bases from V and 5 bases from J; the gene matches leave 1 base unexplained. The immunoSEQ Assay, a bias-controlled multiplex PCR, was used to amplify TCRbeta CDR3 regions from genomic DNA. In the original analysis: Nucleated cell counts per sample were estimated from amplification of reference gene primers within the assay. Sequence reads were collapsed and filtered to measure the absolute abundance of every unique TCRbeta CDR3 rearrangement. For each sample, productive Simpson clonality was calculated as the square root of Simpson's diversity index over productive rearrangements. The table comes from immuneACCESS by way of TCRdb, which keeps in-frame sequences with V and J called. Part of the clones is missing from these tables; in studies checked, under half for an unresolved V gene and the rest for unknown reasons. The DNA was the basis for D and trimming; V, J and clone size are from that table. Here the sample has around 300,000 clones; about four fifths occur a single time. Around a tenth of the sample is in the top ten clones.

Study-wide conclusions, independent of this receptor: The quantity of clinical and demographic metadata differed by source and by participant and was supplied without curation.

Another Seattle source contributed samples from volunteer blood donors who had recovered from COVID-19. Whole blood was collected in K2EDTA tubes by collaborating institutions according to the institutions' own protocols. For TCRbeta analysis, collaborators shipped samples as frozen whole blood, isolated PBMCs, or DNA extracted from either of those sample types. This clone has only one observation. Its antigen has not been determined. No base quality information exists; no much larger clone differs at one position. Sample: peripheral blood. The clonotype originates from a woman aged 50 to 60 who had recovered from COVID-19. The V gene is TRBV5-6 and the J gene is TRBJ2-4; 7 of the junction bases match TRBD1. Read as DNA, the sequence is TGTGCCAGCAGCTTAACAGGGGAAAACATTCAGTACTTC. Its protein reads: CASSLTGENIQYF. The full variable domain, completed from the reference TRBV5-6 and TRBJ2-4 proteins outside the CDR3, reads DAGVTQSPTHLIKTRGQQVTLRCSPKSGHDTVSWYQQALGQGPQFIFQYYEEEERQRGNFPDRFSGHQFPNYSSELNVNALLLGDSALYLCASSLTGENIQYFGAGTRLSVL.